Given below is one T cell receptor beta chain in context. This clonotype was seen a handful of times. The specificity of this receptor is unknown. The sample holds no much larger clone one base away, and base qualities are not on file. Interpreted using the paper, the time point label stands for: patch test 3, about 24 weeks after DPC sensitization. The treatment or condition label, read with the paper, signifies: therapeutic diphenylcyclopropenone sensitization with weekly scalp DPC. Total RNA was extracted from unfractionated whole blood that had been collected in Tempus Blood RNA tubes. At every patch-test visit, the blood draw took place before the patch test was put on. Eligible patients were aged 18 to 70, diagnosed with alopecia, deemed suitable for DPC therapy, and excluded if pregnant. The record originates from a study of human T cells and chemical hapten exposure (TCRdb year 2021). Study-wide context: For sensitization, 2% DPC in acetone was applied to a roughly 2 cm by roughly 2 cm area of upper inner arm skin. Each blood RNA sample was used to sequence both TCR alpha and TCR beta chains. Peripheral blood TCR repertoire changes were tracked in vivo in alopecia patients during primary and secondary sensitization to the hapten diphenylcyclopropenone (DPC). Blood was sampled from patients pre-sensitization (week 0) and at 2, 6 and about 24 weeks after DPC sensitization. Roughly 30 alopecia patients provided blood for TCR sequencing at one to four time points (pre-sensitization, 2, 6 and 24 weeks). Throughout the study period of roughly 24 weeks, patients also received therapeutic DPC doses to the scalp every week. Patch testing was performed on the upper back with Finn chambers containing 0.01% DPC, and the patch tests were scored after 6 days according to International Contact Dermatitis Research Group standards. Libraries were pooled for sequencing, and variation in per-sample TCR yields was attributed mainly to small differences in library volumes within the pool. The mostly female patient cohort included alopecia areata with under or over 50% scalp involvement, alopecia totalis and alopecia universalis. Broader findings and caveats from the paper: Significantly more large CDR3 similarity clusters were formed by expanded TCRs than by pre-sensitization or healthy control sets, consistent with antigen-driven responses. A positive correlation was found between the number of PT1 expanded TCRs and patch test score, with significance reached at thresholds 8, 16 and 32 but not 4. All patients had alopecia, a presumed autoimmune disease, so their immune response might differ from that of healthy individuals. Repeated subsampling changed both the strength of the expansion versus patch-test correlation and the threshold at which the correlation became significant. The number of TCRs above 1 in 1000 frequency did not change with DPC sensitization; there was no evidence of global repertoire structure alterations.

Germline trimming amounts to 6 bases on V and 4 bases on J, with 7 as the count of junction bases outside the gene matches. CDR1 MDHEN and CDR2 SYDVKM are derived from the germline V gene. The cysteine opens and the phenylalanine closes a CDR3 of 14 amino acids. Of the read, only the CDR3 DNA is kept; its 42 bases are in frame from base 1. The method was RACE. The run used a NextSeq 500. During library preparation, unique molecular identifiers were attached to individual cDNA molecules so that TCRs could be counted quantitatively and reproducibly. Processing in the source paper ran as follows. The median number of TCRs per sample was roughly 98,000, ranging from roughly 23,224 to 690,600. V, J and CDR3 annotation of the TCR reads was carried out using the Decombinator software suite. For PS versus PT1 abundance plots, all samples were subsampled to the same number of TCRs (28,000). Expanded TCRs were defined as absent before sensitization and observed at least eight times at the 2-week time point. TCRdb took the public reads, trimmed them with fastp at Q25, ran MiXCR for clone calling and kept in-frame beta chains. Rows with a matching CDR3 protein are joined into one entry that keeps the most common DNA and genes. Clone size and V and J calls follow TCRdb, not the original study. Across this sample there are roughly 39,000 distinct CDR3 sequences, with 10% to 15% seen only once. The ten biggest clones cover approximately 2.2% of the sample.

The material was whole blood, obtained in connection with sensitization to the hapten diphenylcyclopropenone (DPC). The origin of this receptor is a woman aged 40 to 50 with alopecia areata. Some clones in this sample may be carry-over from other donors' samples. The rearrangement joined TRBV28 to TRBJ2-5; 8 middle bases align to TRBD2. For the CDR3, the sequence is CASSIGRGRETQYF. Read as DNA, the sequence is TGTGCCAGCAGCATCGGGAGGGGGAGAGAGACCCAGTACTTC.